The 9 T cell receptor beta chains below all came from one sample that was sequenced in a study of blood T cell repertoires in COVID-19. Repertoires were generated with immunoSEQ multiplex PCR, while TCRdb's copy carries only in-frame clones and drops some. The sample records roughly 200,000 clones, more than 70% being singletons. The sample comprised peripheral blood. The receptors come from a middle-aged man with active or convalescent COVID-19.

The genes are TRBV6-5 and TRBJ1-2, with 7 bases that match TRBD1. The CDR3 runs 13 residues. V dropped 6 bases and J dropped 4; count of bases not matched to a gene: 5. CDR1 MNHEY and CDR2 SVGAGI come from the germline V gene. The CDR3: CASSFAGGYGYTF. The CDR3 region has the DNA TGTGCCAGCAGCTTTGCAGGGGGCTATGGCTACACCTTC.

CDR3 loop: CASSLRGTGGIETQYF. The CDR3 DNA follows: TGTGCCAGCAGCCTTAGAGGGACAGGGGGTATAGAGACCCAGTACTTC. The chain uses TRBV9 and TRBJ2-5; 11 nucleotides line up with TRBD1. CDR3 length: 16 residues. The junction had 9 bases not matched to a gene; V was cut back by 4 bases and J by 4 bases. Germline CDR1 SGDLS, CDR2 YYNGEE.

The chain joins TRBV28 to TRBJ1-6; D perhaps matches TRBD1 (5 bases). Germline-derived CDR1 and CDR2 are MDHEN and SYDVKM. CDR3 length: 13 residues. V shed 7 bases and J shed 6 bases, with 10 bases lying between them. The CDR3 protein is CASTGQGNSPLHF. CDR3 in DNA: TGTGCCAGCACAGGGCAGGGTAATTCACCCCTCCACTTT.

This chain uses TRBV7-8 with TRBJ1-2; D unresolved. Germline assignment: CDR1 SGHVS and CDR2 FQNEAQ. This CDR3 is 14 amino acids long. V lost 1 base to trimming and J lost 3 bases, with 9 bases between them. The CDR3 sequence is CASSLEPSDYGYTF. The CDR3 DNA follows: TGTGCCAGCAGCTTAGAACCAAGCGACTATGGCTACACCTTC.

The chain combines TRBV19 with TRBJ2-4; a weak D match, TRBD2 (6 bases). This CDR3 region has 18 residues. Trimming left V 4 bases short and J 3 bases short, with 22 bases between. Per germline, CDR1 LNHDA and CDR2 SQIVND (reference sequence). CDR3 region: CASSNSSSPQTSKNIQYF. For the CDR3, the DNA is TGTGCCAGTAGTAACTCTTCCTCTCCCCAGACTAGCAAAAACATTCAGTACTTC.

The CDR3 DNA sequence: TGTGCCAGCAGTTACGACGGGACAGCTAATGAAAAACTGTTTTTT. Amino acids: CASSYDGTANEKLFF. This rearrangement joins TRBV6-5 to TRBJ1-4, with 7 positions matching TRBD1. CDR1 and CDR2 from the germline V gene are MNHEY and SVGAGI. V shed 2 bases, J shed 3 bases, and the junction held 3 bases outside the gene matches. The CDR3 loop spans 15 amino acids.

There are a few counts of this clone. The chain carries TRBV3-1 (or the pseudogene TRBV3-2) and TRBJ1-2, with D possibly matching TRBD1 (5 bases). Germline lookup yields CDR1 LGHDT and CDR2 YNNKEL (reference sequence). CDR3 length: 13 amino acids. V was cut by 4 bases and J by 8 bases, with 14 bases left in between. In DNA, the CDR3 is TGTGCCAGCAGCCCGTTGGACGGGGGAGGCTACACCTTC. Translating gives CASSPLDGGGYTF.

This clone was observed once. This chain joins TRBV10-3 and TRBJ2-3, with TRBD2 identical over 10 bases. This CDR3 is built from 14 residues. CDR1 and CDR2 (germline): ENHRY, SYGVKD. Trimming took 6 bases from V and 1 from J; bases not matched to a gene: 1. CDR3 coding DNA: TGTGCCATCAGGGGGACTAGCGGCACAGATACGCAGTATTTT. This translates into CAIRGTSGTDTQYF.

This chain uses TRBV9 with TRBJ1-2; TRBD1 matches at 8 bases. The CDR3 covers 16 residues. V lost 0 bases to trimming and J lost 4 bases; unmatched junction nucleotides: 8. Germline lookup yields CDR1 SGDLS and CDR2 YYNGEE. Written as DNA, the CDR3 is TGTGCCAGCAGCGTAGGGCTTCGACAGGGGATCTATGGCTACACCTTC. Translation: CASSVGLRQGIYGYTF.